A selection of T cell receptor beta chains follows, all from one sample in a study of OX40 agonist ivuxolimab in advanced cancers. TCRdb's table, derived via immunoSEQ multiplex PCR, lists solely in-frame clones and lacks some. The sample records around 77,000 clones, 75% to 95% being singletons. Material: CD4+ or CD8+ T cells sorted from blood, obtained in a trial of the OX40 agonist ivuxolimab. The receptors were gathered from an adult with an advanced solid tumor such as melanoma, head and neck, liver or kidney cancer. CDR3s include the opening cysteine and the closing phenylalanine or tryptophan. D genes are given only for firm matches. The size of a clone is reported for some rows only, either as once, few or many, or as a class for expanded clones.

j_call	d_call	clone_size	v_call	cdr3_aa	cdr3_nt
TRBJ1-2	TRBD1	-	TRBV14	CASSQEGTGGWGYTF	TGTGCCAGCAGCCAAGAGGGAACAGGGGGTTGGGGCTACACCTTC
TRBJ1-2	-	-	TRBV5-4	CASSFYGGPDYGYTF	TGTGCCAGCAGCTTCTACGGGGGGCCGGACTATGGCTACACCTTC
TRBJ2-7	-	-	TRBV4-1	CASSQGNRESYEQYF	TGCGCCAGCAGCCAAGGAAACAGGGAGTCCTACGAGCAGTACTTC
TRBJ2-3	-	-	TRBV27	CASSLSITDTQYF	TGTGCCAGCAGTTTATCGATCACAGATACGCAGTATTTT
TRBJ2-3	-	-	TRBV6-6	CASSYSTDTDTQYF	TGTGCCAGCAGTTACTCGACGGACACAGATACGCAGTATTTT
TRBJ1-6	-	few	TRBV19	CASSKAWGYNSPLHF	TGTGCCAGTAGTAAAGCCTGGGGATATAATTCACCCCTCCACTTT
TRBJ1-5	-	-	TRBV4-3	CASSQDQGRYNQPQHF	TGCGCCAGCAGCCAAGATCAGGGGAGGTACAATCAGCCCCAGCATTTT
TRBJ1-1	TRBD1	-	TRBV7-9	CASEDRGDRTEAFF	TGTGCCAGCGAGGACAGGGGGGATCGCACTGAAGCTTTCTTT
TRBJ2-7	TRBD1	-	TRBV19	CASSFGQGAGYEQYF	TGTGCCAGTAGTTTCGGACAGGGGGCAGGCTACGAGCAGTACTTC
TRBJ1-5	-	-	TRBV7-8	CASSLEGMSNQPQHF	TGTGCCAGCAGCCTAGAGGGGATGAGCAATCAGCCCCAGCATTTT
TRBJ2-1	TRBD1	few	TRBV2	CASSADQQGVPLDEQFF	TGTGCCAGCAGTGCCGATCAGCAGGGGGTTCCCCTCGATGAGCAGTTCTTC
TRBJ2-7	TRBD2	-	TRBV19	CASSILAGAESYEQYF	TGTGCCAGTAGTATACTAGCGGGAGCGGAATCCTACGAGCAGTACTTC
TRBJ1-1	TRBD1	-	TRBV6-7	CASSYSMRQGATEAFF	TGTGCCAGCAGTTACTCGATGAGACAGGGGGCCACTGAAGCTTTCTTT
TRBJ2-3	-	-	TRBV14	CASSQEYRDTQYF	TGTGCCAGCAGCCAAGAATACCGAGATACGCAGTATTTT
TRBJ2-5	-	-	TRBV2	CASRGGGFSETQYF	TGTGCCAGCAGGGGTGGGGGCTTCTCTGAGACCCAGTACTTC
TRBJ1-1	-	few	TRBV4-1	CASSQDRGMNTEAFF	TGCGCCAGCAGCCAAGATAGGGGAATGAACACTGAAGCTTTCTTT
TRBJ2-7	-	few	TRBV11-1	CASSHPGEQYF	TGTGCCAGCAGTCACCCCGGCGAGCAGTACTTC
TRBJ1-2	-	-	TRBV4-3	CASSQESGYYGYTF	TGCGCCAGCAGCCAAGAATCAGGGTACTATGGCTACACCTTC
TRBJ2-5	-	-	TRBV7-8	CASSSGPGQETQYF	TGTGCCAGCAGCTCCGGTCCAGGGCAAGAGACCCAGTACTTC